This T cell receptor (beta chain) was obtained from a study of cytomegalovirus exposure and HLA in healthy donors. Overall study results and limits: Altogether, 170 or so TCR beta chains were recorded as cytomegalovirus-associated.

As to this clone: Its antigen remains unidentified.

The germline V gene has CDR1 SGHDT and CDR2 YYEEEE. The CDR3 is made up of 15 amino acids. The V end was cut by 0 bases, the J end by 7 bases, with 16 bases between. Clones were read by immunoSEQ multiplex PCR, and TCRdb kept only the in-frame ones, dropping some. The sample lists more than 300,000 clones; just over 85% were seen once. This chain links TRBV5-6 with TRBJ1-2; the D is unclear. Material: PBMCs. The sequence derives from a woman younger than 35 in good health and CMV-seronegative. Written as DNA, the CDR3 is TGTGCCAGCAGCTTGGGTTCAGCCCCCGCGGGTGGCTACACCTTC. This codes for CASSLGSAPAGGYTF.